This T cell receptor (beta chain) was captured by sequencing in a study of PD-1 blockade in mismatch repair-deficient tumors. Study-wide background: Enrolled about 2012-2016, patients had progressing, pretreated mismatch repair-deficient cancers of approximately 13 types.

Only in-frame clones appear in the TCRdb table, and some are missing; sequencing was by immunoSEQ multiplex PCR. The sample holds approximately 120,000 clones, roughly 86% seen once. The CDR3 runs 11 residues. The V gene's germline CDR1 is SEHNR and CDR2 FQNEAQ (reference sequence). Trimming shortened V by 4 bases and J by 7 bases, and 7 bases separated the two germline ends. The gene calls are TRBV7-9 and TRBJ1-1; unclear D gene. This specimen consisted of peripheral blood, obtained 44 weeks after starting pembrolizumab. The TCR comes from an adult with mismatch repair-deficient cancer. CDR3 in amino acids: CASSYGVEAFF. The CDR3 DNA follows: TGTGCCAGCAGCTACGGTGTTGAAGCTTTCTTT.